This TCR beta chain was found in a study of chemoradiotherapy in HPV16-positive cancers. TCRdb's copy holds only in-frame clones and misses some; the assay was immunoSEQ multiplex PCR. The table lists 13,000 to 15,000 clones, less than 70% of them singletons. The CDR3 covers 13 residues. The V and J ends lost 6 bases and 5 bases respectively, with 10 bases between them. Per the germline V gene, CDR1 is SGHTA and CDR2 is FQGNSA. Specimen collection occurred from a patient who underwent chemoradiotherapy. The receptor was isolated from a human donor with HPV-associated anogenital cancer. This sequence joins TRBV7-2 and TRBJ2-2, with D perhaps matching TRBD1 (6 bases). The CDR3 sequence is CASSYRETGELFF. The CDR3 DNA is TGTGCCAGCAGTTACAGGGAAACCGGGGAGCTGTTTTTT.